One sample yielded the 8 T cell receptor beta chains listed below, sequenced in a study of CD8 T cells in Susac syndrome. Random-hexamer reverse transcription was applied to roughly 0.5 to 1 ug RNA. TCRdb reanalysed the immunoSEQ multiplex PCR reads using MiXCR and keeps one entry per CDR3 protein. The sample yields about 180,000 distinct CDR3 sequences, roughly 95% seen once. The material sequenced was CD8+ T cells from PBMCs. Every receptor here comes from a human donor with multiple sclerosis.

The V call is TRBV30, the J call TRBJ1-2; TRBD1 matches at 7 bases. V shed 3 bases and J 8 bases; nucleotides not matched to a gene: 12. Germline CDR1 GTSNPN, CDR2 SVGIG (reference sequence). The CDR3 has 14 amino acids. CDR3 region: CAWSALEGAQGYTF. CDR3 DNA: TGTGCCTGGAGCGCCTTGGAGGGGGCGCAGGGCTACACCTTC.

The J gene is TRBJ2-5, the V gene TRBV6-5; TRBD1 aligns across 7 bases. Germline V CDR1 and CDR2: MNHEY, SVGAGI. The CDR3 covers 15 residues. The ends lost 8 bases at V and 6 bases at J; junction bases unmatched: 15. CDR3 DNA sequence: TGTGCCAGCGCCCCGTTTGAGGGGGCCGTTAAGACCCAGTACTTC. Protein product: CASAPFEGAVKTQYF.

The rearrangement joins TRBV2 to TRBJ2-1; D unresolved. The CDR3 extends over 13 amino acids. Germline V gene lookup returns CDR1 SNHLY and CDR2 FYNNEI. Trimming took 4 bases from V and 2 from J, leaving 6 bases between them. The CDR3 is CASSGWTYNEQFF. Written as DNA, the CDR3 is TGTGCCAGCAGTGGCTGGACCTACAATGAGCAGTTCTTC. The complete variable domain, with remaining parts taken from reference TRBV2 and TRBJ2-1, reads EPEVTQTPSHQVTQMGQEVILRCVPISNHLYFYWYRQILGQKVEFLVSFYNNEISEKSEIFDDQFSVERPDGSNFTLKIRSTKLEDSAMYFCASSGWTYNEQFFGPGTRLTVL.

This sequence joins TRBV14 and TRBJ2-3; D possibly corresponds to TRBD2 (5 bases). V dropped 0 bases and J dropped 5 bases, with 12 bases sitting between them. The CDR3 loop spans 15 amino acids. Germline V lookup: CDR1 SGHDN, CDR2 FVKESK. The CDR3 protein is CASSQDFRGRDTQYF. The CDR3 DNA follows: TGTGCCAGCAGCCAAGATTTTCGGGGAAGAGATACGCAGTATTTT.

The chain joins TRBV29-1 to TRBJ1-1; D gene ambiguous. This CDR3 contains 11 residues. Trimming shortened V by 3 bases and J by 0 bases, and 2 bases separated the two germline ends. Germline V gives CDR1 SQVTM, CDR2 ANQGSEA. The CDR3 coding sequence is TGCAGCGTTGAGTTGAACACTGAAGCTTTCTTT. Its protein is CSVELNTEAFF. The full variable domain, in which reference TRBV29-1 and TRBJ1-1 provide the parts outside the CDR3, is SAVISQKPSRDICQRGTSLTIQCQVDSQVTMMFWYRQQPGQSLTLIATANQGSEATYESGFVIDKFPISRPNLTFSTLTVSNMSPEDSSIYLCSVELNTEAFFGQGTRLTVV.

The V gene is TRBV5-6, the J gene TRBJ2-4; tentatively, D is TRBD1 (6 bases). The CDR3 extends over 14 amino acids. The germline V gene encodes CDR1 SGHDT and CDR2 YYEEEE. The germline V and J ends were trimmed by 3 bases and 4 bases, with 11 bases remaining between them. CDR3: CASSYGQSKNIQYF. The DNA for the CDR3 is TGTGCCAGCAGCTACGGACAGTCGAAAAACATTCAGTACTTC.

The DNA for the CDR3 is TGTGCCAGCAGGCCGGGACAAGGGATGGGAGAGACCCAGTACTTC. Protein product: CASRPGQGMGETQYF. The rearrangement joins TRBV7-3 to TRBJ2-5, with D possibly TRBD1 on 6 matching bases. Germline V gene lookup returns CDR1 SGHTA and CDR2 FQGTGA. Trimming removed 6 bases at V and 4 bases at J, with 18 bases between. This CDR3 has 15 amino acids.

The V call is TRBV19, the J call TRBJ2-1; the D is unclear. The CDR3 length is 15 residues. With 3 bases removed from V and 0 bases from J, the gap between germline ends came to 9 bases. The germline V gene encodes CDR1 LNHDA and CDR2 SQIVND (reference sequence). CDR3 residues: CASSIGTNSYNEQFF. In nucleotides, the CDR3 is TGTGCCAGTAGTATCGGAACTAACTCCTACAATGAGCAGTTCTTC.